These 17 T cell receptor beta chains were sequenced from one sample in a study of T cells in localized non-small cell lung cancer. TCRdb's table, derived via immunoSEQ multiplex PCR, lists solely in-frame clones and lacks some. There are approximately 7,000 clones in the sample; roughly 94% occur only once, and 3.5% to 5% lies in the top ten. Sample: peripheral blood mononuclear cells, taken before any cancer treatment. These receptors originate from a male donor aged 60 or older with stage II lung adenocarcinoma.

The chain couples TRBV6-6 to TRBJ1-1; weak D call: TRBD1 (5 bases). The CDR3 extends over 12 amino acids. V was shortened by 0 bases and J by 14 bases, with 13 bases between the two germline ends. Germline CDR1 reads MNHNY; CDR2 reads SVGAGI (reference sequence). This chain's CDR3 is CASSYSGQGNFF. The CDR3 nucleotides are TGTGCCAGCAGTTACTCGGGGCAAGGAAACTTCTTT.

The CDR3 reads CASSLSQINEKLFF. The DNA of the CDR3 is TGTGCCAGCAGCTTATCGCAGATTAATGAAAAACTGTTTTTT. The chain combines TRBV7-9 with TRBJ1-4; the D is unclear. Germline CDR1 is SEHNR and CDR2 is FQNEAQ (reference sequence). The CDR3 runs to 14 residues. V lost 2 bases and J lost 4, with 8 bases in between. The whole variable domain, filled in from reference TRBV7-9 and TRBJ1-4, reads DTGVSQNPRHKITKRGQNVTFRCDPISEHNRLYWYRQTLGQGPEFLTYFQNEAQLEKSRLLSDRFSAERPKGSFSTLEIQRTEQGDSAMYLCASSLSQINEKLFFGSGTQLSVL.

This CDR3 reads CASSLGPGQGVYGYTF. DNA for the CDR3: TGTGCCAGCAGCTTAGGGCCGGGACAGGGGGTCTATGGCTACACCTTC. This chain connects TRBV7-6 to TRBJ1-2; the match to TRBD1 covers 11 bases. The germline CDR1 and CDR2 sequences are SGHVS and FNYEAQ. This CDR3 comprises 16 residues. With 1 base clipped from V and 4 bases from J, the junction kept 5 bases outside the gene matches.

The table lists this clone with a count of one. The chain has TRBV7-9 and TRBJ2-1, with TRBD2 matching over 8 bases. The CDR3 is 14 amino acids. In germline, CDR1 is SEHNR, CDR2 FQNEAQ (reference sequence). The V and J ends lost 5 bases and 1 base, in that order; junction bases with no gene match: 1. The CDR3 DNA follows: TGTGCCAGCAGCCCTAGCGGGTCCTACAATGAGCAGTTCTTC. This translates into CASSPSGSYNEQFF.

This chain connects TRBV27 to TRBJ1-5, with D hard to call. This CDR3 has 14 residues. V shed 5 bases and J shed 5 bases, with 13 bases lying between them. Germline-derived CDR1 and CDR2 are MNHEY and SMNVEV (reference sequence). The CDR3 region is CASSPATFHQPQHF. For the CDR3, the DNA is TGTGCCAGCAGTCCGGCGACATTCCATCAGCCCCAGCATTTT.

The J gene is TRBJ2-5, the V gene TRBV29-1, with D perhaps TRBD1 or TRBD2 (6 bases each). V was shortened by 6 bases and J by 4 bases, with 18 bases between the two germline ends. Germline V gene sequence: CDR1 SQVTM, CDR2 ANQGSEA. This CDR3 contains 14 residues. The CDR3 loop is CSVAGTGGRETQYF. The CDR3 nucleotides read TGCAGCGTGGCGGGGACTGGGGGGCGAGAGACCCAGTACTTC. The full variable domain, its missing parts supplied by reference TRBV29-1 and TRBJ2-5, is SAVISQKPSRDICQRGTSLTIQCQVDSQVTMMFWYRQQPGQSLTLIATANQGSEATYESGFVIDKFPISRPNLTFSTLTVSNMSPEDSSIYLCSVAGTGGRETQYFGPGTRLLVL.

The chain is built from TRBV27 and TRBJ2-7; 9 nucleotides line up with TRBD1. With V trimmed by 4 bases and J by 5 bases, 12 bases remained unmatched. Germline V gene data show CDR1 as MNHEY and CDR2 as SMNVEV (reference sequence). This CDR3 is built from 16 residues. CDR3 DNA sequence: TGTGCCAGCAGTTGGGCGGTTGGGACAGGGTCCCACGAGCAGTACTTC. Protein sequence: CASSWAVGTGSHEQYF.

The CDR3 sequence: CASSLGGDSNQPQHF. The CDR3 DNA is TGTGCCAGCAGCTTAGGGGGGGATAGCAATCAGCCCCAGCATTTT. The chain couples TRBV7-8 to TRBJ1-5; D perhaps matches TRBD1 (5 bases). CDR1 and CDR2 (germline): SGHVS, FQNEAQ. This CDR3 is built from 15 residues. Between the trimmed V and J ends, which lost 1 base and 0 bases, there was a span of 7 bases.

V gene TRBV7-2 combines with J gene TRBJ1-4; D ambiguous. CDR1 and CDR2 from the germline V gene are SGHTA and FQGNSA. Trimming cost V 5 bases and J 8 bases, with 9 bases left between them. The CDR3 spans 12 residues. For the CDR3, the DNA is TGTGCCAGCAGCCCAAATCAGGAAAAACTGTTTTTT. It encodes CASSPNQEKLFF. Full variable domain (remainder filled in from reference TRBV7-2 and TRBJ1-4): GAGVSQSPSNKVTEKGKDVELRCDPISGHTALYWYRQSLGQGLEFLIYFQGNSAPDKSGLPSDRFSAERTGGSVSTLTIQRTQQEDSAVYLCASSPNQEKLFFGSGTQLSVL.

V and J are TRBV5-4 and TRBJ2-2, with TRBD2 identical over 10 bases. The J segment lost 4 bases and the V segment lost 0 bases, leaving 3 bases of the junction unmatched. CDR3 size: 16 residues. The V gene's germline CDR1 is SGHNT and CDR2 YYREEE (reference sequence). CDR3 sequence: CASSLGASGGTGELFF. The CDR3 bases are TGTGCCAGCAGCTTGGGAGCTAGCGGGGGCACCGGGGAGCTGTTTTTT.

The gene calls are TRBV5-1 and TRBJ2-2; 8 bases fit TRBD1. Germline assignment: CDR1 SGHRS and CDR2 YFSETQ. J lost 0 bases, V lost 3 bases, and 1 base had no gene match. CDR3 length: 15 amino acids. This CDR3 is CASSWTGSNTGELFF. The CDR3 DNA is TGCGCCAGCAGCTGGACAGGGTCGAACACCGGGGAGCTGTTTTTT.

The rearrangement joins TRBV14 to TRBJ2-1; a possible D gene is TRBD1 (5 bases). The CDR3 is 13 amino acids. V shed 5 bases and J shed 16 bases, with 21 bases lying between them. The germline V gene has CDR1 SGHDN and CDR2 FVKESK. As DNA, the CDR3 is TGTGCCAGCAGCAAAGGGGCCACACCCGCGCCCTTCTTC. This sequence encodes CASSKGATPAPFF.

The genes are TRBV5-5 and TRBJ2-2; D is uncertain. V lost 5 bases to trimming and J lost 10 bases, with 9 bases between them. This CDR3 is built from 11 residues. CDR1 and CDR2 (germline): SGHKS, YYEKEE (reference sequence). CDR3 loop: CASRLEKELFF. In DNA form, the CDR3 reads TGTGCCAGCAGACTCGAGAAGGAGCTGTTTTTT.

The chain joins TRBV19 to TRBJ2-7, with D hard to call. CDR1 is LNHDA and CDR2 is SQIVND in the germline V gene (reference sequence). The V and J ends lost 1 base and 7 bases respectively, with 14 bases between them. The CDR3 sequence is 14 residues long. The CDR3 sequence is CASSIGTIMGEQYF. CDR3 bases: TGTGCCAGTAGTATAGGGACCATAATGGGGGAGCAGTACTTC.

This sequence joins TRBV5-5 and TRBJ1-4, with D possibly matching TRBD1 (5 bases). This CDR3 is 17 amino acids long. The germline CDR1 and CDR2 sequences are SGHKS and YYEKEE (reference sequence). V lost 1 base to trimming and J lost 10 bases, with 23 bases between them. As DNA, the CDR3 is TGTGCCAGCAGCTTGTCGGTGCAGGGACCCCTTCAGGGAAAACTGTTTTTT. It codes for CASSLSVQGPLQGKLFF.

CDR3 amino acids: CASSLISGSLRANVLTF. The CDR3 DNA sequence: TGTGCCAGCAGCTTAATATCGGGGAGCCTCAGGGCCAACGTCCTGACTTTC. V is TRBV7-3 and J is TRBJ2-6; maybe TRBD2 (5 bases). This CDR3 is 17 amino acids long. Per the germline V gene, CDR1 is SGHTA and CDR2 is FQGTGA. V was clipped by 1 base and J by 5 bases, with 15 bases between them.

The chain uses TRBV2 and TRBJ1-5, with 7 nucleotides matching TRBD1. Germline-derived CDR1 and CDR2 are SNHLY and FYNNEI. This CDR3 spans 15 amino acids. The ends lost 1 base at V and 3 bases at J; junction bases unmatched: 3. The CDR3 reads CASSEEGAINQPQHF. The CDR3 region has the DNA TGTGCCAGCAGTGAAGAGGGGGCGATCAATCAGCCCCAGCATTTT.